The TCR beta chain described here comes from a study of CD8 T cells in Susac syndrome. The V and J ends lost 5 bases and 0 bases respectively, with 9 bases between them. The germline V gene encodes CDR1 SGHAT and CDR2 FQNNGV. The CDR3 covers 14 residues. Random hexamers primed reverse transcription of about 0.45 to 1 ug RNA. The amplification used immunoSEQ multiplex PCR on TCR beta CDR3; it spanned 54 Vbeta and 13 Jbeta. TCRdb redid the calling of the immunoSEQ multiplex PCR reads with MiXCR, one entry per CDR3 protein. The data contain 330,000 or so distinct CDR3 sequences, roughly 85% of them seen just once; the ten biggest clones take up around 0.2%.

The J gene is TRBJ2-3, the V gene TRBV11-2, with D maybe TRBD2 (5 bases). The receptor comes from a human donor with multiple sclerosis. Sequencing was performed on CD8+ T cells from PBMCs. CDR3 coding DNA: TGTGCCAGCAGCCCCGGGGATAGCACAGATACGCAGTATTTT. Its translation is CASSPGDSTDTQYF. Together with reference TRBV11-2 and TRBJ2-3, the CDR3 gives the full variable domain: EAGVAQSPRYKIIEKRQSVAFWCNPISGHATLYWYQQILGQGPKLLIQFQNNGVVDDSQLPKDRFSAERLKGVDSTLKIQPAKLEDSAVYLCASSPGDSTDTQYFGPGTRLTVL.